The next 8 T cell receptor beta chains were all read from a single sample in a study of blood T cell repertoires in COVID-19 (dated by TCRdb to about 2020). Library preparation was by the immunoSEQ multiplex PCR assay. Held by TCRdb, this immuneACCESS table contains in-frame sequences only and omits some clones. Under half of the omission traces to an unresolved V gene where checked; the cause of the rest is unknown. For this sample there are a few hundred thousand clones; 85% to 90% appear just once. The ten largest clones represent just over 1% of the sample. Sequences were obtained from PBMCs or T cells enriched from blood (not recorded which). All receptors come from a woman in her 30s who had been exposed to COVID-19.

This clone was observed a handful of times. The V gene is TRBV10-3, the J gene TRBJ2-7; TRBD2 matches at 7 bases. This CDR3 spans 15 amino acids. Germline V gene lookup returns CDR1 ENHRY and CDR2 SYGVKD. V was clipped by 3 bases and J by 0 bases; unmatched bases: 5. In DNA, the CDR3 is TGTGCCATCAGTGAAGAACTAGCGTCCTCCTACGAGCAGTACTTC. It codes for CAISEELASSYEQYF.

The genes are TRBV7-8 and TRBJ2-1, with D possibly being TRBD2 (6 bases). The CDR3 contains 15 residues. The germline CDR1 and CDR2 sequences are SGHVS and FQNEAQ. V shed 1 base and J shed 3 bases, with 10 bases lying between them. The CDR3 is CASSLGVADYNEQFF. The CDR3 region has the DNA TGTGCCAGCAGCTTAGGGGTAGCGGACTACAATGAGCAGTTCTTC.

This chain connects TRBV11-1 to TRBJ2-1; 12 nucleotides match TRBD1. Germline lookup yields CDR1 SGHAT and CDR2 FQDESV (reference sequence). This CDR3 contains 15 residues. After removal of 5 bases from V and 7 bases from J, the junction contained 6 bases not matched to a gene. The CDR3 sequence: CASSPGQGAWNEQFF. CDR3 bases: TGTGCCAGCAGCCCGGGACAGGGGGCTTGGAATGAGCAGTTCTTC.

The CDR3 nucleotides are TGTGCCAGCTCATCCCTCCGGGACACCGCCGAGCAGTACTTC. Translation gives CASSSLRDTAEQYF. V gene TRBV18 combines with J gene TRBJ2-7; D might be TRBD1 (6 bases). Germline CDR1 is KGHSH and CDR2 is LQKENI. The V end was cut by 5 bases, the J end by 6 bases, with 17 bases between. This CDR3 spans 14 amino acids.

The CDR3 DNA reads TGTGCCAGTATGGATTCTCTAGGCCTTAGGTCCCTGGGACTTAGCAATCAGCCCCAGCATTTT. Protein product: CASMDSLGLRSLGLSNQPQHF. The V gene is TRBV19, the J gene TRBJ1-5, with TRBD1 as a possible D gene (5 bases). This CDR3 has 21 residues. Germline CDR1 is LNHDA and CDR2 is SQIVND (reference sequence). V shed 7 bases and J shed 0 bases, with 31 bases lying between them.

The gene calls are TRBV3-1 (or the pseudogene TRBV3-2) and TRBJ1-6; TRBD1 matches 7 bases. The junction had 1 base not matched to a gene; V was cut back by 4 bases and J by 4 bases. CDR1 is LGHDT, CDR2 YNNKEL, per germline (reference sequence). The CDR3 extends over 14 amino acids. The CDR3 protein is CASSPGQYNSPLHF. The CDR3 DNA sequence: TGTGCCAGCAGCCCGGGACAGTATAATTCACCCCTCCACTTT.

This clone is a singleton in its sample. This chain links TRBV13 with TRBJ1-1; a possible D gene is TRBD1 (6 bases). The CDR3 is made up of 14 amino acids. Trimming removed 5 bases at V and 0 bases at J, with 10 bases between. CDR1 and CDR2 from the germline V gene are PRHDT and FYEKMQ (reference sequence). The CDR3 protein is CASSDRNLNTEAFF. CDR3 nucleotides: TGTGCCAGCAGCGACAGGAACCTGAACACTGAAGCTTTCTTT.

This chain uses TRBV29-1 with TRBJ2-1; possibly TRBD1 for D (7 bases). V gave up 4 bases and J gave up 8 bases, with 18 bases separating them. In germline, CDR1 is SQVTM, CDR2 ANQGSEA. The CDR3 extends over 14 amino acids. CDR3 bases: TGCAGCGTTGGGGCTGCCCCCAGGGGGGATGAGCAGTTCTTC. Residues: CSVGAAPRGDEQFF.